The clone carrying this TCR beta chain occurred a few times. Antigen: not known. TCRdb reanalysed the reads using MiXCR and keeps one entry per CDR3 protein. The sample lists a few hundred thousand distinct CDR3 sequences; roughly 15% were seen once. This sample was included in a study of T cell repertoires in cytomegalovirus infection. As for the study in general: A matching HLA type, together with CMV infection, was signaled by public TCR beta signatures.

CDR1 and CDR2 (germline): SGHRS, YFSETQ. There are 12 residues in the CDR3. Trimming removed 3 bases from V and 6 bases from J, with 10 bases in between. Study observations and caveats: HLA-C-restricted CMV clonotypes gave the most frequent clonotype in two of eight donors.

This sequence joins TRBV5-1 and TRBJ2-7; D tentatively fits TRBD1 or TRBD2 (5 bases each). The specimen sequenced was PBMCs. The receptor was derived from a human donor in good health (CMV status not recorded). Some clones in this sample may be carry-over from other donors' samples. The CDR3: CASSSSGAEQYF. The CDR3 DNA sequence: TGCGCCAGCAGCTCCTCCGGGGCCGAGCAGTACTTC.